The rows below give T cell receptor beta chains drawn from one sample of a study of neurological immune-mediated disorders. TCRdb itself ran the 5' RACE reads through MiXCR, one entry per CDR3 protein. The sample holds 120,000 or so distinct CDR3 sequences, 3.2% seen once. Source material: PBMCs. The receptors derive from a woman in her twenties or thirties with multiple sclerosis. The CDR3 runs from the conserved cysteine through the conserved F or W. Each record gives: D gene, CDR3 length, clone size, J gene, V gene, CDR3 protein, CDR3 DNA. The D gene is left open where the match is weak. Clone size is stated in some rows and not others, as once, few, many or a class when expanded.

>-|17|many|TRBJ1-2|TRBV6-5
CASSYSSLGHPGYGYTF
TGTGCCAGCAGTTACTCGAGCTTAGGACACCCTGGCTATGGCTACACCTTC
>-|14|many|TRBJ2-1|TRBV5-5
CASLIVGEYNEQFF
TGTGCCAGCCTAATAGTAGGAGAGTACAATGAGCAGTTCTTC
>-|11|many|TRBJ2-7|TRBV5-6
CASSARYEQYF
TGTGCCAGCAGCGCTCGTTACGAGCAGTACTTC
>-|15|many|TRBJ2-1|TRBV5-1
CASSLTGNSYNEQFF
TGCGCCAGCAGCTTGACCGGGAACTCCTACAATGAGCAGTTCTTC
>TRBD1|15|many|TRBJ1-5|TRBV13
CASSLRGTGDQPQHF
TGTGCCAGCAGCTTAAGGGGGACAGGGGACCAGCCCCAGCATTTT
>-|12|many|TRBJ2-5|TRBV20-1
CSANKGEETQYF
TGCAGTGCCAACAAGGGAGAAGAGACCCAGTACTTC
>-|15|many|TRBJ1-2|TRBV5-1
CASSEGTAERYGYTF
TGCGCCAGCAGCGAAGGGACTGCAGAGCGCTATGGCTACACCTTC
>-|16|many|TRBJ2-3|TRBV7-2
CASSPQGGFRTDTQYF
TGTGCCAGCAGCCCGCAAGGGGGGTTTCGCACAGATACGCAGTATTTT
>-|16|-|TRBJ2-6|TRBV5-5
CASSVTGSSGANVLTF
TGTGCCAGCAGCGTCACAGGTAGCTCTGGGGCCAACGTCCTGACTTTC
>-|14|many|TRBJ2-7|TRBV18
CASSPPDSSYEQYF
TGTGCCAGCTCACCACCTGACAGCTCCTACGAGCAGTACTTC
>-|15|many|TRBJ2-7|TRBV20-1
CSAGGTDIPSYEQYF
TGCAGTGCTGGCGGTACGGACATACCTTCCTACGAGCAGTACTTC
>-|13|many|TRBJ1-2|TRBV4-1
CASSQGGHYGYTF
TGCGCCAGCAGCCAAGGGGGCCACTATGGCTACACCTTC
>TRBD1|15|many|TRBJ1-3|TRBV20-1
CSATTSLTGGDTIYF
TGCAGTGCTACAACCAGCCTGACAGGGGGGGACACCATATATTTT
>-|11|many|TRBJ1-2|TRBV25-1
CASMGLKGYTF
TGTGCCAGCATGGGGTTAAAGGGCTACACCTTC
>-|12|many|TRBJ2-3|TRBV7-2
CASRPHTDTQYF
TGTGCCAGCAGACCACACACAGATACGCAGTATTTT
>TRBD2|17|many|TRBJ2-1|TRBV6-5
CASSSLTSGSTYNEQFF
TGTGCCAGCAGCAGTTTGACTAGCGGGAGTACCTACAATGAGCAGTTCTTC
>-|14|many|TRBJ1-6|TRBV20-1
CSARLGLINSPLHF
TGCAGTGCTAGATTGGGACTGATAAATTCACCCCTCCACTTT
>TRBD2|14|many|TRBJ2-1|TRBV5-1
CASSPGLGRNEQFF
TGCGCCAGCAGCCCAGGACTAGGGCGCAATGAGCAGTTCTTC
>TRBD2|15|many|TRBJ2-7|TRBV5-1
CASSRGGLALHEQYF
TGCGCCAGCAGCAGGGGGGGACTAGCTCTCCACGAGCAGTACTTC
>-|14|many|TRBJ2-7|TRBV20-1
CSARDLGGVGEQYF
TGCAGTGCTAGAGATCTAGGGGGTGTAGGCGAGCAGTACTTC